This TCR beta chain derives from a study of T cells in Graves' hyperthyroidism and ophthalmopathy. RNA transcripts were the template for amplifying TCR beta CDR3 regions. TCR CDR3 regions were first amplified by RT-PCR with HTBI primers. TCRdb itself ran the multiplex PCR reads through MiXCR, one entry per CDR3 protein. The sample has 750,000 to 900,000 distinct CDR3 sequences; approximately 40% are singletons. Specimen: blood. This TCR derives from a man aged 18 to 29 with Graves' hyperthyroidism.

CDR3: CASTPDRSSSYEQYF. CDR3 sequence (DNA): TGTGCCAGCACCCCGGACAGGTCTTCCTCCTACGAGCAGTACTTC. This chain connects TRBV6-1 to TRBJ2-7; TRBD1 matches at 7 bases. Germline V CDR1 and CDR2: MNHNS, SASEGT. The trim removed 7 bases at V and 0 bases at J, leaving 9 bases unmatched. This CDR3 region has 15 residues.